This T cell receptor beta chain is from a study of blood T cells in healthy people across ages. Study at large: Roughly one uniquely barcoded beta molecule per two T cells was captured.

Individuals who donated were healthy Caucasians from Russia aged roughly 6 to 95. Investigators took about 10 milliliters of peripheral blood from every donor. A second about 6 to 12 cycle PCR used barcoded and J-beta primers. TCRdb re-analysed the 5' RACE reads in MiXCR, keeping a single row per CDR3 protein. The sample has approximately 780,000 distinct CDR3 sequences, around 25% seen once. These data were also filed under a second study, of T cells of mothers and their children.

The sequenced material came from blood. The TCR sequence derives from a boy under 18 in good health.

DNA of the CDR3: TGTGCCTGGAGTAGCGGGAACTATGGCTACACCTTC. Protein: CAWSSGNYGYTF. This chain uses TRBV30 with TRBJ1-2; D remains unclear. Looked up from germline, CDR1 is GTSNPN and CDR2 is SVGIG (reference sequence). V lost 2 bases and J lost 2, with 6 bases in between. The CDR3 runs 12 residues.